Presented here are 26 T cell receptor beta chains from one specimen sequenced in a study of radiation and T cells in renal cell carcinoma. Time point described: blood 4 weeks post-SBRT, at nephrectomy. Stated treatment: 15 Gy SBRT to primary tumor, nephrectomy 4 weeks later. TCRdb's copy holds only in-frame clones and misses some; the assay was immunoSEQ multiplex PCR. Here the sample spans about 43,000 clones, about 82% being singletons. The sample was blood, taken from a patient whose treatment included radiotherapy and nephrectomy. Source of these receptors: a woman in her 70s with renal cell carcinoma.

This sequence joins TRBV5-1 and TRBJ2-7; D ambiguous. The CDR3 consists of 13 residues. The V gene's germline CDR1 is SGHRS and CDR2 YFSETQ. Trimming shortened V by 0 bases and J by 3 bases, and 7 bases separated the two germline ends. CDR3 nucleotides: TGCGCCAGCAGCTTGGCGCCCAGCTACGAGCAGTACTTC. Its protein product is CASSLAPSYEQYF.

The genes are TRBV5-1 and TRBJ2-1, with a tentative D call TRBD2 (6 bases). The V gene's germline CDR1 is SGHRS and CDR2 YFSETQ. V was pared by 2 bases and J by 2 bases, with 11 bases between. The CDR3 is made up of 15 amino acids. The CDR3 here is CASSFTSSPYNEQFF. CDR3 DNA: TGCGCCAGCAGCTTTACTAGCAGCCCCTACAATGAGCAGTTCTTC.

The rearrangement joins TRBV5-1 to TRBJ2-6; D not resolved. The CDR3 totals 14 residues. CDR1 is SGHRS, CDR2 YFSETQ, per germline. Trimming took off 3 bases at V and 0 bases at J, with 4 bases between the two ends. The CDR3, as DNA: TGCGCCAGCAGCTCAGGCTCTGGGGCCAACGTCCTGACTTTC. It codes for CASSSGSGANVLTF.

The chain combines TRBV19 with TRBJ2-1; TRBD1 aligns across 8 bases. The CDR3 length is 16 residues. Germline CDR1 is LNHDA and CDR2 is SQIVND (reference sequence). V trimming: 5 bases; J trimming: 5 bases; junction bases outside the gene matches: 11. CDR3 loop: CASSPQGQVSHNEQFF. The DNA of the CDR3 is TGTGCCAGTAGTCCCCAGGGACAGGTATCCCACAATGAGCAGTTCTTC.

The chain uses TRBV5-1 and TRBJ2-7; maybe TRBD2 (6 bases). Trimming took off 0 bases at V and 3 bases at J, with 10 bases between the two ends. CDR3 size: 14 residues. CDR1 is SGHRS and CDR2 is YFSETQ in the germline V gene. The chain's CDR3 is CASSLGGGIYEQYF. The CDR3 DNA reads TGCGCCAGCAGCTTGGGGGGAGGCATCTACGAGCAGTACTTC.

J is TRBJ1-4 and V is TRBV9, with D perhaps TRBD1 (6 bases). The CDR3 totals 15 residues. V lost 4 bases, J lost 2 bases, and 12 bases lay in between. Germline assignment: CDR1 SGDLS and CDR2 YYNGEE. CDR3 nucleotides: TGTGCCAGCAGCCCCCGAACAGGGACTAATGAAAAACTGTTTTTT. Amino acid sequence: CASSPRTGTNEKLFF. The full variable domain, its missing parts supplied by reference TRBV9 and TRBJ1-4, is DSGVTQTPKHLITATGQRVTLRCSPRSGDLSVYWYQQSLDQGLQFLIQYYNGEERAKGNILERFSAQQFPDLHSELNLSSLELGDSALYFCASSPRTGTNEKLFFGSGTQLSVL.

The rearrangement links TRBV25-1 to TRBJ1-1, with D tentatively TRBD1 (6 bases). Germline CDR1 reads MGHDK; CDR2 reads SYGVNS. The CDR3 loop spans 14 amino acids. Trimming removed 3 bases from V and 1 base from J, with 9 bases in between. For the CDR3, the DNA is TGTGCCAGCAGTGATATGGGACAGAACACTGAAGCTTTCTTT. It encodes CASSDMGQNTEAFF.

This rearrangement joins TRBV6-1 to TRBJ1-1; TRBD1 matches at 10 bases. The CDR3 runs 15 residues. The germline V gene encodes CDR1 MNHNS and CDR2 SASEGT. V gave up 2 bases and J gave up 5 bases; unmatched junction bases: 5. CDR3 coding DNA: TGTGCCAGCAGTGAACGACAGGGGGCGCGGACTGAAGCTTTCTTT. Translated: CASSERQGARTEAFF.

This chain joins TRBV11-3 and TRBJ2-4, with 8 bases fitting TRBD1. Trimming cost V 4 bases and J 6 bases; bases outside gene matches: 2. Germline V lookup: CDR1 SGHNT, CDR2 YENEEA. The CDR3 covers 13 residues. The CDR3 protein is CASSSGQGNIQYF. As DNA, the CDR3 is TGTGCCAGCAGCTCAGGACAGGGAAACATTCAGTACTTC. Full variable domain (missing parts from reference TRBV11-3 and TRBJ2-4): EAGVVQSPRYKIIEKKQPVAFWCNPISGHNTLYWYLQNLGQGPELLIRYENEEAVDDSQLPKDRFSAERLKGVDSTLKIQPAELGDSAVYLCASSSGQGNIQYFGAGTRLSVL.

This clone was detected only once. The chain is built from TRBV11-2 and TRBJ1-4; TRBD1 agrees at 7 bases. This CDR3 is built from 15 residues. Per the germline V gene, CDR1 is SGHAT and CDR2 is FQNNGV. V lost 5 bases, J lost 8 bases, and 11 bases stayed unmatched. CDR3: CASSGRTGLGEKLFF. The CDR3 coding sequence is TGTGCCAGCAGCGGCCGGACAGGTCTAGGGGAAAAACTGTTTTTT.

The CDR3 is CASSPSPGRGETQYF. The CDR3 nucleotides read TGTGCCAGCAGTCCCTCCCCGGGCAGGGGGGAGACCCAGTACTTC. J is TRBJ2-5 and V is TRBV27, with 7 bases fitting TRBD1. The germline CDR1 and CDR2 sequences are MNHEY and SMNVEV (reference sequence). The CDR3 extends over 15 amino acids. Trimming cost V 5 bases and J 5 bases; bases outside gene matches: 11.

The chain uses TRBV11-3 and TRBJ2-1; D not resolved. The V gene's germline CDR1 is SGHNT and CDR2 YENEEA. This CDR3 is built from 12 residues. Trimming pared 1 base from V and 10 bases from J, leaving 8 bases between. CDR3 loop: CASSLGQAEQFF. The CDR3 DNA sequence: TGTGCCAGCAGCTTAGGCCAGGCAGAGCAGTTCTTC.

The CDR3 DNA follows: TGTGCCACCTTCCAGAGCTCTGGAAACACCATATATTTT. Protein sequence: CATFQSSGNTIYF. The chain recombines TRBV10-3 with TRBJ1-3; the D is unclear. Germline lookup yields CDR1 ENHRY and CDR2 SYGVKD. The V and J ends lost 10 bases and 0 bases respectively, with 10 bases between them. CDR3 length: 13 residues.

This chain joins TRBV7-2 and TRBJ1-4; a possible D gene is TRBD1 (5 bases). The V and J ends lost 0 bases and 8 bases respectively, with 16 bases between them. The CDR3 has 16 residues. Looked up from germline, CDR1 is SGHTA and CDR2 is FQGNSA. CDR3 in amino acids: CASSLAPRDLGEKLFF. CDR3 DNA: TGTGCCAGCAGCTTAGCGCCCAGGGACCTAGGGGAAAAACTGTTTTTT.

The V call is TRBV7-2, the J call TRBJ1-2; D is perhaps TRBD1 (5 bases). Trimming cost V 6 bases and J 3 bases, with 14 bases left between them. CDR1 and CDR2 from the germline V gene are SGHTA and FQGNSA. The CDR3 has 14 residues. CDR3 bases: TGTGCCAGCAGTCAAAGGTGGGGGGACTATGGCTACACCTTC. Translated, it gives CASSQRWGDYGYTF.

This sequence joins TRBV6-5 and TRBJ2-3, with 7 bases aligning to TRBD2. This CDR3 contains 15 residues. CDR1 MNHEY and CDR2 SVGAGI come from the germline V gene. The V gene end was trimmed by 7 bases and the J gene end by 0 bases; junction bases not matched to a gene: 7. CDR3 amino acids: CASTGGGGSTDTQYF. The CDR3, as DNA: TGTGCCAGCACAGGTGGCGGGGGAAGCACAGATACGCAGTATTTT.

The table lists this clone with a count of one. The chain's CDR3 is CARRHPYAGLQETQYF. CDR3 in DNA: TGTGCCAGAAGGCATCCTTACGCGGGGCTGCAAGAGACCCAGTACTTC. The rearrangement joins TRBV5-3 to TRBJ2-5; tentative D call: TRBD2 (6 bases). TRBV5-3 is labeled an ORF, and its function is uncertain. V was pared by 5 bases and J by 2 bases, with 19 bases between. This CDR3 contains 16 residues.

The chain links TRBV5-5 to TRBJ1-2; 7 bases agree with TRBD1. Germline trimming cut 5 bases from V and 6 bases from J; bases unmatched to any gene: 4. This CDR3 has 12 residues. CDR1 is SGHKS and CDR2 is YYEKEE in the germline V gene (reference sequence). The CDR3 nucleotides are TGTGCCAGCAGTCCTGACAGGGATGGCTACACCTTC. This translates into CASSPDRDGYTF.

The V and J genes are TRBV5-8 and TRBJ2-5, with D uncertain. CDR1 is SGHTS and CDR2 is YDEGEE in the germline V gene. CDR3 length equals 14 residues. Trimming cost V 4 bases and J 2 bases, with 12 bases left between them. CDR3: CASSGPMGQETQYF. In DNA, the CDR3 is TGTGCCAGCAGCGGGCCTATGGGGCAAGAGACCCAGTACTTC.

This clone appeared a single time. V is TRBV7-9 and J is TRBJ2-2, with D hard to call. V lost 3 bases, J lost 1 base, and 3 bases lay in between. The germline V gene has CDR1 SEHNR and CDR2 FQNEAQ (reference sequence). This CDR3 is built from 13 residues. The CDR3 DNA follows: TGTGCCAGCAGCTTTATGAACACCGGGGAGCTGTTTTTT. Protein sequence: CASSFMNTGELFF.

The DNA of the CDR3 is TGTGCCAGCAGCTTAGGTCTAACTTCCTACGAGCAGTACTTC. Amino acid sequence: CASSLGLTSYEQYF. The chain uses TRBV7-2 and TRBJ2-7, with no clear D. The ends were cut back, 1 base at V and 1 base at J, with 8 bases in the middle. The CDR3 spans 14 residues. Germline CDR1 reads SGHTA; CDR2 reads FQGNSA. Looking up the rest from reference TRBV7-2 and TRBJ2-7 gives the full variable domain: GAGVSQSPSNKVTEKGKDVELRCDPISGHTALYWYRQSLGQGLEFLIYFQGNSAPDKSGLPSDRFSAERTGGSVSTLTIQRTQQEDSAVYLCASSLGLTSYEQYFGPGTRLTVT.

This chain uses TRBV15 with TRBJ2-1; 11 bases align to TRBD2. Germline CDR1 reads LNHNV; CDR2 reads YYDKDF (reference sequence). The CDR3 extends over 16 amino acids. The trim removed 3 bases at V and 12 bases at J, leaving 13 bases unmatched. Written as DNA, the CDR3 is TGTGCCACCAGCAGGGGGAGGGGACTAGCGGCCGAGGGGCAGTTCTTC. It is translated as CATSRGRGLAAEGQFF.

The rearrangement uses TRBV19 and TRBJ2-5; 13 bases agree with TRBD2. The CDR3 runs 16 residues. Germline CDR1 LNHDA, CDR2 SQIVND (reference sequence). The V segment lost 6 bases and the J segment 5 bases; nucleotides outside the gene matches: 9. As DNA, the CDR3 is TGTGCCAGTAGCCGACTAGCGGGAGGCCATGGGGAGACCCAGTACTTC. Translated, it gives CASSRLAGGHGETQYF.

This clone appeared once. The gene calls are TRBV19 and TRBJ1-2; D remains unclear. The ends were cut back, 8 bases at V and 2 bases at J, with 9 bases in the middle. Germline assignment: CDR1 LNHDA and CDR2 SQIVND (reference sequence). The CDR3 has 12 residues. The CDR3 spells CASSGPNYGYTF. The CDR3 DNA reads TGTGCCAGTTCCGGGCCGAACTATGGCTACACCTTC.

V and J are TRBV2 and TRBJ2-5; D gene unclear. The germline gives CDR1 SNHLY, CDR2 FYNNEI. V lost 1 base and J lost 5, with 14 bases in between. This CDR3 is 15 amino acids long. The CDR3, as DNA: TGTGCCAGCAGTGAAGACGCCGAGGATTACGAGACCCAGTACTTC. Encoded protein: CASSEDAEDYETQYF.

This chain links TRBV7-9 with TRBJ1-4; D is unresolved. This CDR3 contains 16 residues. V dropped 2 bases and J dropped 1 base, with 11 bases sitting between them. CDR1 and CDR2 from the germline V gene are SEHNR and FQNEAQ (reference sequence). The CDR3 region has the DNA TGTGCCAGCAGCTTAATATCCTCCCTAACTAATGAAAAACTGTTTTTT. Protein sequence: CASSLISSLTNEKLFF.